The present TCR beta chain was sequenced within a study of shared clonotypes between healthy human individuals. The overall study: Those who served as donors were a couple of women and three men between the ages of 18 and 49. Overall study findings and caveats: Only blood underwent sampling, and tissue repertoires likely differ. Some naive CD4 clonotypes, 4.5% to 5.5%, turned up in common across a handful of donors.

Comment on this clone: Its antigen is not known.

Running of the assay took place at deep level. The repertoire was sequenced with immunoSEQ multiplex PCR; TCRdb's copy has only in-frame clones and lacks some. This sample carries about 2.3 million clones, around 90% of them seen once, and the ten largest clones take approximately 0.4%. Germline values: CDR1 MNHEY, CDR2 SMNVEV (reference sequence). There are 13 residues in the CDR3. The V end lost 10 bases, the J end lost 4 bases, and 13 bases lay between the germline ends. This clonotype was obtained from a man younger than 35 in good health. Some clones in this sample may be carry-over from other donors' samples. The V and J genes are TRBV27 and TRBJ1-4; D call uncertain. The sequencing input was naive CD4+ T cells from PBMCs. Subset here: CD45RA+ positively selected. CDR3 protein: CATSPSRNEKLFF. The CDR3 DNA reads as TGTGCCACATCCCCAAGCCGTAATGAAAAACTGTTTTTT.